These 23 T cell receptor beta chains were sequenced from one sample in a study of T cells in women clearing cervical HPV infection. Profiling relied on immunoSEQ multiplex PCR, and the TCRdb table lists in-frame clones only, not all of them. The sample table sets out under 45,000 clones. The sequenced sample was blood buffy coat. Source of these receptors: a woman between 18 and 70 years old with a cervical HPV16 infection that either progressed to CIN3+ or cleared (not recorded which).

Remarks on this clone: With the read ending 3 residues before the CDR3 end, the germline J gene is used to fill in that end. The chain carries TRBV7-9 and TRBJ1-2, with 7 bases fitting TRBD1. The CDR3 is 14 residues long. V lost 3 bases and J lost 0; bases outside the gene matches: 1. Germline lookup yields CDR1 SEHNR and CDR2 FQNEAQ (reference sequence). Partial CDR3 DNA: TGTGCCAGCAGCTTTGGGACAGCTAACTATGGC. Its protein product is CASSFGTANYG. The complete CDR3 sequence is CASSFGTANYGYTF.

The DNA read from the CDR3 is TGTGCCTCGAAACCTCTAGACAGTCATAACACTGAA. Translating gives CASKPLDSHNTE. From start to end, the CDR3 is CASKPLDSHNTEAFF. The J gene is TRBJ1-1, the V gene TRBV30, with D perhaps matching TRBD1 (5 bases). The CDR3 end lies 3 residues beyond the end of the read and is filled in from the germline J gene. The germline V gene encodes CDR1 GTSNPN and CDR2 SVGIG (reference sequence). Trimming took off 7 bases at V and 2 bases at J, with 20 bases between the two ends. The CDR3 runs 15 residues. The complete variable domain, with remaining parts taken from reference TRBV30 and TRBJ1-1, reads SQTIHQWPATLVQPVGSPLSLECTVEGTSNPNLYWYRQAAGRGLQLLFYSVGIGQISSEVPQNLSASRPQDRQFILSSKKLLLSDSGFYLCASKPLDSHNTEAFFGQGTRLTVV.

The CDR3 spells CASSQGTVTSGIETQYF. The sequenced part of the CDR3 DNA is TGCGCCAGCAGCCAAGGGACAGTTACTAGCGGGATAGAGACC. The chain has TRBV4-1 and TRBJ2-5; 10 positions match TRBD2. The sequenced fragment ends 3 residues before the CDR3 boundary, so the rest is inferred from the germline J gene. This CDR3 has 17 amino acids. V lost 1 base to trimming and J lost 4 bases; unmatched junction nucleotides: 9. Per the germline V gene, CDR1 is MGHRA and CDR2 is YSYEKL.

The sequenced CDR3 bases are TGTGCCAGCAGCTCCCCCGGGACTAGCAACCACGAC. It encodes CASSSPGTSNHD. The CDR3 in its entirety is CASSSPGTSNHDYTF. The rearrangement joins TRBV7-9 to TRBJ1-2, with D perhaps matching TRBD1 (5 bases). The read terminates 3 residues before the CDR3 end, so the remaining end is supplied by the germline J gene. The CDR3 has 15 amino acids. Germline V gene data show CDR1 as SEHNR and CDR2 as FQNEAQ (reference sequence).

In the case of this clone: The read comes to an end 3 residues before the CDR3 does, leaving the germline J gene to fill in the end. The J gene is TRBJ2-3, the V gene TRBV12-3 or TRBV12-4, with a possible D match to TRBD2 (5 bases). The CDR3 is made up of 14 amino acids. V was pared by 3 bases and J by 1 base, with 8 bases between. Incomplete CDR3 DNA: TGTGCCAGCAGTTTCTTCGGGGGCACAGATACG. Translation gives CASSFFGGTDT. The CDR3 in its entirety is CASSFFGGTDTQYF.

Comment on this clone: The read ends 3 residues before the CDR3 terminus; that terminus is restored from the germline J gene. This sequence joins TRBV7-2 and TRBJ2-1, with no clear D. Per germline, CDR1 SGHTA and CDR2 FQGNSA. Deletions cut 6 bases from V and 4 bases from J, with 13 bases between. This CDR3 has 14 amino acids. The sequenced part of the CDR3 DNA is TGTGCCAGCAGGCCAACTTTGCCGTACAATGAG. Amino acids: CASRPTLPYNE. The CDR3 in full is CASRPTLPYNEQFF.

Remarks on this clone: The read is 3 residues too short to cover the CDR3 end, so that end is filled in from the germline J gene. This rearrangement joins TRBV19 to TRBJ2-1; 9 nucleotides align to TRBD1. Trimming cost V 7 bases and J 5 bases; bases outside gene matches: 9. There are 15 residues in the CDR3. Germline CDR1 and CDR2: LNHDA and SQIVND (reference sequence). The sequenced part of the CDR3 DNA is TGTGCCAGTACCCCCGGGACAGGGACCAACAATGAG. Its translation: CASTPGTGTNNE. Given in full, the CDR3 is CASTPGTGTNNEQFF.

About this clone: The read halts 3 residues ahead of the CDR3 end, with the missing end drawn from the germline J gene. The chain couples TRBV5-1 to TRBJ1-2; D remains unclear. Germline V lookup: CDR1 SGHRS, CDR2 YFSETQ. The length of the CDR3 is 13 residues. CDR3 in amino acids: CASSLRGNIGYTF. CDR3 DNA (partial): TGCGCCAGCAGCCTTCGGGGAAATATAGGC.

About this clone: The read ends 3 residues before the CDR3 terminus; that terminus is restored from the germline J gene. This chain joins TRBV6-1 and TRBJ1-5; D is ambiguous. This CDR3 has 15 amino acids. The germline V gene encodes CDR1 MNHNS and CDR2 SASEGT. The V and J ends lost 4 bases and 3 bases respectively, with 13 bases between them. Partial CDR3 DNA: TGTGCCAGCAGTGCTCCTGGGCAGGTCAATCAGCCC. Protein sequence: CASSAPGQVNQP. The complete CDR3 protein is CASSAPGQVNQPQHF.

On this clone itself: The read falls 3 residues short of the CDR3 end, and the missing part is taken from the germline J gene. The rearrangement uses TRBV7-6 and TRBJ2-1; D remains unclear. Germline values: CDR1 SGHVS, CDR2 FNYEAQ. V was trimmed by 6 bases and J by 8 bases, leaving 11 bases between them. This CDR3 spans 12 amino acids. The CDR3 reads CASSVGWDEQFF. Partial CDR3 DNA: TGTGCCAGCAGTGTAGGGTGGGATGAG.

In the case of this clone: The read finishes 3 residues shy of the CDR3 end, and the germline J gene is used to complete it. J is TRBJ1-4 and V is TRBV2; the D gene is possibly TRBD1 (6 bases). This CDR3 region has 15 residues. Germline CDR1 is SNHLY and CDR2 is FYNNEI. V dropped 5 bases and J dropped 0 bases, with 10 bases sitting between them. The CDR3 loop is CASSLYRATNEKLFF. Incomplete CDR3 DNA: TGTGCCAGCAGTCTTTACAGGGCAACTAATGAAAAA. The whole variable domain, filled in from reference TRBV2 and TRBJ1-4, reads EPEVTQTPSHQVTQMGQEVILRCVPISNHLYFYWYRQILGQKVEFLVSFYNNEISEKSEIFDDQFSVERPDGSNFTLKIRSTKLEDSAMYFCASSLYRATNEKLFFGSGTQLSVL.

Regarding this clone: Read coverage stops 3 residues before the CDR3 terminus; the germline J gene supplies the remainder. The chain recombines TRBV7-3 with TRBJ1-2, with a weak D call TRBD1 (5 bases). This CDR3 region has 15 residues. The V gene's germline CDR1 is SGHTA and CDR2 FQGTGA. CDR3 residues: CASSFGGGGSDTYTF. The DNA read from the CDR3 is TGTGCCAGCAGCTTCGGGGGTGGTGGCTCAGATACC.

Concerning this clone: Read data end 3 residues before the CDR3 end; the end is taken from the germline J gene. The chain has TRBV7-2 and TRBJ2-3; 8 bases agree with TRBD2. Germline loops: CDR1 SGHTA, CDR2 FQGNSA. With 3 bases clipped from V and 0 bases from J, the junction kept 2 bases outside the gene matches. This CDR3 is 15 amino acids long. The CDR3 here is CASSFSGASTDTQYF. CDR3 DNA (partial): TGTGCCAGCAGCTTTAGCGGGGCTAGCACAGATACG.

About this clone: The read falls 3 residues short of the CDR3 end, and the missing part is taken from the germline J gene. The V gene is TRBV5-1, the J gene TRBJ2-7; TRBD1 is a possible D gene (6 bases). The CDR3 has 18 amino acids. CDR1 is SGHRS and CDR2 is YFSETQ in the germline V gene. V dropped 0 bases and J dropped 2 bases, with 21 bases sitting between them. The CDR3: CASSLDREPNPVTYEQYF. The DNA read from the CDR3 is TGCGCCAGCAGCTTGGACAGGGAGCCAAACCCGGTTACCTACGAG.

Notes on this clone: The read is 3 residues too short to cover the CDR3 end, so that end is filled in from the germline J gene. This chain links TRBV5-1 with TRBJ2-1, with 7 bases aligning to TRBD2. After removal of 4 bases from V and 1 base from J, the junction contained 8 bases not matched to a gene. Looked up from germline, CDR1 is SGHRS and CDR2 is YFSETQ. There are 16 residues in the CDR3. The CDR3 here is CASSKIAGGSYNEQFF. Partial CDR3 DNA: TGCGCCAGCAGCAAAATAGCGGGTGGGTCCTACAATGAG.

Of note for this clone: The read halts 3 residues ahead of the CDR3 end, with the missing end drawn from the germline J gene. The chain is built from TRBV28 and TRBJ1-6, with D unresolved. V dropped 6 bases and J dropped 4 bases, with 10 bases sitting between them. This CDR3 has 14 amino acids. The germline V gene has CDR1 MDHEN and CDR2 SYDVKM. The CDR3 protein is CASRVSSYNSPLHF. The DNA read from the CDR3 is TGTGCCAGCAGAGTGAGCTCATATAATTCACCC.

Concerning this clone itself: The read is 3 residues too short to cover the CDR3 end, so that end is filled in from the germline J gene. V gene TRBV7-9 combines with J gene TRBJ2-2; D possibly corresponds to TRBD1 (6 bases). Deletions cut 11 bases from V and 5 bases from J, with 15 bases between. Looked up from germline, CDR1 is SEHNR and CDR2 is FQNEAQ (reference sequence). This CDR3 has 13 amino acids. Incomplete CDR3 DNA: TGTGCCGGCGAGACAGGAGCAACCGGGGAG. This translates into CAGETGATGE. From start to end, the CDR3 is CAGETGATGELFF.

With regard to this clone: Sequencing ends 3 residues short of the CDR3 end; the germline J gene provides the rest. J is TRBJ1-5 and V is TRBV5-6; 7 bases fit TRBD1. The germline V gene has CDR1 SGHDT and CDR2 YYEEEE. The CDR3 extends over 14 amino acids. Losses at the gene ends were 4 bases for V and 2 bases for J; bases not matched to a gene: 3. The sequenced CDR3 bases are TGTGCCAGCAGCCTGACAGGGCGCAATCAGCCC. As protein: CASSLTGRNQP. The complete CDR3 sequence is CASSLTGRNQPQHF.

To note about this clone: The observed sequence ends 3 residues before the CDR3 terminus, with the missing tail filled in from the germline J gene. This sequence joins TRBV5-1 and TRBJ2-1, with no clear D. CDR3 length: 15 residues. Germline loops: CDR1 SGHRS, CDR2 YFSETQ. Trimming left V 0 bases short and J 0 bases short, with 7 bases between. Incomplete CDR3 DNA: TGCGCCAGCAGCTTGGCGCAGAACTCCTACAATGAG. This sequence encodes CASSLAQNSYNE. The full CDR3 is CASSLAQNSYNEQFF.

As for this clone: The read gets to within 3 residues of the CDR3 end, and the germline J gene fills in the rest. This chain joins TRBV29-1 and TRBJ2-1, with TRBD2 matching 9 bases. This CDR3 is 18 amino acids long. The V gene end was trimmed by 0 bases and the J gene end by 7 bases; junction bases not matched to a gene: 16. Germline CDR1 reads SQVTM; CDR2 reads ANQGSEA. CDR3 sequence reads: CSVEDRVGERGVWNEQFF. Partial CDR3 DNA: TGCAGCGTTGAAGATCGGGTAGGCGAGCGGGGGGTTTGGAATGAG.

Details on this clone: The read falls 3 residues short of the CDR3 end, and the missing part is taken from the germline J gene. The chain links TRBV24-1 to TRBJ1-5, with TRBD1 matching over 9 bases. Germline V gives CDR1 KGHDR, CDR2 SFDVKD. CDR3 length equals 18 residues. J was trimmed by 4 bases and V by 2 bases; bases with no gene match: 11. The CDR3 DNA, read in part, is TGTGCCACCAGTGATTATATCTCGGGACAGGGTGCTAATCAGCCC. Translation: CATSDYISGQGANQP. The whole CDR3 protein is CATSDYISGQGANQPQHF.

The covered CDR3 bases are TGTGCCAGCAGAGGACTAGCGGGATTTGGCTCCTACAATGAG. It is translated as CASRGLAGFGSYNE. From start to end, the CDR3 is CASRGLAGFGSYNEQFF. This chain links TRBV2 with TRBJ2-1; TRBD2 aligns across 12 bases. Read data end 3 residues before the CDR3 end; the end is taken from the germline J gene. Unmatched junction bases numbered 6, after V lost 6 bases and J lost 0 bases. The CDR3 extends over 17 amino acids. Germline V gives CDR1 SNHLY, CDR2 FYNNEI.

As to this clone: From the germline J gene comes the end of the CDR3, since the read stops 3 residues before it. In the same sample, other DNA sequences code for this CDR3. The chain has TRBV7-6 and TRBJ1-3; D might be TRBD1 (5 bases). The CDR3 runs 18 residues. V dropped 6 bases and J dropped 0 bases, with 21 bases sitting between them. Germline V gene lookup returns CDR1 SGHVS and CDR2 FNYEAQ. The CDR3 loop reads CASSHSRTRDDSGNTIYF. The sequenced CDR3 bases are TGTGCCAGCAGTCATTCCAGGACAAGGGATGACTCTGGAAACACC.